These T cell receptor beta chains were read from a single sample in a study of metastatic and nonmetastatic thyroid tumors. TCRdb re-clonotyped the PCR reads via MiXCR. The table has some 15,000 clones, roughly 24% seen once. The sequenced sample consisted of adjacent normal tissue. These receptors were collected from a female donor with papillary thyroid cancer or a benign thyroid nodule (not recorded which). Some clones in this sample may be carry-over from other donors' samples. Each CDR3 is given with its conserved first and last residue. A D gene is named only where the DNA matches it firmly. The size field is filled for only some rows; it gives once, few, many or a size class.

clone_size | j_call | d_call | v_call | cdr3_aa | cdr3_nt
. | TRBJ1-1 | . | TRBV12-3/TRBV12-4 | CASSLGAWNTEAFF | TGTGCCAGCAGTTTGGGGGCTTGGAACACTGAAGCTTTCTTT
few | TRBJ1-6 | . | TRBV12-3/TRBV12-4 | CASSPGNSPLHF | TGTGCCAGCAGCCCAGGGAATTCACCCCTCCACTTT
many | TRBJ1-5 | . | TRBV6-1 | CASTSGRSNQPQHF | TGTGCCAGCACGTCAGGGCGAAGCAATCAGCCCCAGCATTTT
once | TRBJ2-5 | . | TRBV20-1 | CSAGGEETQYF | TGCAGTGCCGGCGGTGAGGAGACCCAGTACTTC
. | TRBJ1-2 | . | TRBV27 | CASSPGPIKYGYTF | TGTGCCAGCAGCCCTGGGCCGATAAAATATGGCTACACCTTC
few | TRBJ1-1 | . | TRBV12-5 | CASGPPWNTEAFF | TGTGCTAGTGGGCCCCCTTGGAACACTGAAGCTTTCTTT
. | TRBJ2-1 | TRBD1 | TRBV11-1 | CASSYRTGEPYTYNEQFF | TGTGCCAGCAGCTATCGGACAGGGGAGCCCTACACCTACAATGAGCAGTTCTTC
few | TRBJ2-3 | TRBD2 | TRBV6-1 | CASSEGAGGSTDTQYF | TGTGCCAGCAGTGAAGGGGCGGGAGGAAGCACAGATACGCAGTATTTT
. | TRBJ2-1 | . | TRBV28 | CASRQGASSYNEQFF | TGTGCCAGCAGACAGGGAGCTAGCTCCTACAATGAGCAGTTCTTC
. | TRBJ1-2 | . | TRBV18 | CASSPDSSDGYTF | TGTGCCAGCTCACCAGACAGCTCCGATGGCTACACCTTC
large | TRBJ1-2 | TRBD1 | TRBV5-1 | CASSSSGGYGYTF | TGCGCCAGCAGCTCGTCAGGGGGCTATGGCTACACCTTC
few | TRBJ2-5 | . | TRBV6-2/TRBV6-3 | CASGPTRKETQYF | TGTGCCAGCGGACCCACTAGAAAAGAGACCCAGTACTTC
few | TRBJ2-3 | . | TRBV10-3 | CASRARGDTDTQYF | TGTGCCAGCAGGGCGCGGGGTGACACAGATACGCAGTATTTT
few | TRBJ2-2 | . | TRBV6-2/TRBV6-3 | CASMEGTSNTGELFF | TGTGCCAGCATGGAGGGGACTTCGAACACCGGGGAGCTGTTTTTT
many | TRBJ2-7 | . | TRBV27 | CASSLSTGGLYEQYF | TGTGCCAGCAGTTTATCCACCGGAGGGCTCTACGAGCAGTACTTC
. | TRBJ2-7 | . | TRBV12-3/TRBV12-4 | CASSFSRNEQYF | TGTGCCAGCAGTTTTTCCAGGAACGAGCAGTACTTC
. | TRBJ2-7 | TRBD2 | TRBV12-3/TRBV12-4 | CASRRTSGSYEQYF | TGTGCCAGCAGGCGGACTAGCGGGAGTTACGAGCAGTACTTC
few | TRBJ2-1 | TRBD2 | TRBV6-2/TRBV6-3 | CASSPTSGRRYNEQFF | TGTGCCAGCAGTCCGACTAGCGGGAGGAGGTACAATGAGCAGTTCTTC
. | TRBJ2-3 | TRBD2 | TRBV2 | CAMLAGASTDTQYF | TGTGCCATGTTAGCGGGCGCTAGCACAGATACGCAGTATTTT
many | TRBJ2-7 | . | TRBV6-2/TRBV6-3 | CASSYSMVSGDYEQYF | TGTGCCAGCAGTTACTCGATGGTCTCGGGTGACTACGAGCAGTACTTC
. | TRBJ1-2 | . | TRBV6-1 | CASTEWVRENYGYTF | TGTGCCAGCACCGAATGGGTCAGGGAGAACTATGGCTACACCTTC
few | TRBJ1-3 | . | TRBV12-3/TRBV12-4 | CASGEAFSGNTIYF | TGTGCCAGCGGAGAAGCCTTCTCTGGAAACACCATATATTTT
few | TRBJ2-2 | . | TRBV19 | CASSIPNLGTRTGELFF | TGTGCCAGTAGTATCCCGAATCTGGGAACCCGCACCGGGGAGCTGTTTTTT
few | TRBJ2-7 | TRBD1 | TRBV28 | CASRTGGTGVEQYF | TGTGCCAGCCGCACGGGGGGGACAGGGGTCGAGCAGTACTTC
medium-sized | TRBJ2-7 | . | TRBV20-1 | CSAGAGGTGEQYF | TGCAGTGCTGGGGCCGGGGGAACGGGGGAGCAGTACTTC
. | TRBJ2-3 | . | TRBV12-3/TRBV12-4 | CASSRAWSPTASTDTPYF | TGTGCAAGCAGTCGCGCTTGGAGCCCCACTGCTAGCACAGATACGCCGTATTTT
many | TRBJ2-1 | TRBD2 | TRBV28 | CASSSAGVIQLYNEQFF | TGTGCCAGCAGTTCCGCGGGAGTTATCCAGCTCTACAATGAGCAGTTCTTC
large | TRBJ2-7 | . | TRBV15 | CATSRAGDEQYF | TGTGCCACCAGCAGAGCGGGGGACGAGCAGTACTTC
few | TRBJ2-7 | TRBD2 | TRBV27 | CASSFGTSGYEQYF | TGTGCCAGCAGTTTCGGGACTAGCGGATACGAGCAGTACTTC
. | TRBJ2-1 | TRBD2 | TRBV27 | CASSLILAGGPGNEQFF | TGTGCCAGCAGTTTAATACTAGCGGGAGGGCCGGGTAATGAGCAGTTCTTC
few | TRBJ2-7 | . | TRBV6-2/TRBV6-3 | CASRSGAGWGEQYF | TGTGCCAGCAGGAGTGGTGCAGGGTGGGGTGAGCAGTACTTC
few | TRBJ2-1 | TRBD2 | TRBV12-3/TRBV12-4 | CASSLRGGQFF | TGTGCCAGCAGTTTACGGGGGGGACAGTTCTTC
. | TRBJ1-2 | TRBD1 | TRBV11-1 | CASSLGQGFDGYTF | TGTGCCAGCAGCTTAGGACAGGGGTTCGATGGCTACACCTTC
few | TRBJ1-2 | . | TRBV20-1 | CSARAGRAGGYTF | TGCAGTGCTAGAGCTGGCAGGGCGGGTGGCTACACCTTC
. | TRBJ2-1 | . | TRBV6-2/TRBV6-3 | CASSYTAANEQFF | TGTGCCAGCAGTTACACCGCCGCGAATGAGCAGTTCTTC
. | TRBJ1-1 | TRBD1 | TRBV6-4 | CASSERGPDFF | TGTGCCAGCAGTGAAAGGGGGCCGGATTTCTTT
. | TRBJ1-2 | . | TRBV10-3 | CAISGRQAIYGYTF | TGTGCAATCAGTGGACGACAAGCTATCTATGGCTACACCTTC
. | TRBJ1-6 | . | TRBV15 | CATSRGVGSPLHF | TGTGCCACCAGCAGAGGAGTTGGTTCACCCCTCCACTTT
. | TRBJ1-5 | TRBD1 | TRBV3-1 | CASSPGGRGSNQPQHF | TGTGCCAGCAGCCCAGGGGGCAGAGGGAGCAATCAGCCCCAGCATTTT
. | TRBJ2-2 | . | TRBV2 | CASSEGSGWIGELFF | TGTGCCAGCAGTGAAGGGTCAGGGTGGATCGGGGAGCTGTTTTTT
few | TRBJ2-6 | TRBD2 | TRBV28 | CASSPILAGSGANVLTF | TGTGCCAGCAGTCCGATCCTAGCGGGATCTGGGGCCAACGTCCTGACTTTC
few | TRBJ2-7 | . | TRBV7-9 | CASSPPWGVQYF | TGTGCCAGCAGCCCCCCCTGGGGGGTGCAGTACTTC
. | TRBJ2-1 | TRBD2 | TRBV7-3 | CASSPRLAGEGNEQFF | TGTGCCAGCAGCCCGCGGCTAGCGGGAGAAGGCAATGAGCAGTTCTTC
few | TRBJ1-2 | . | TRBV7-9 | CASSGDPYGYTF | TGTGCCAGCAGCGGTGACCCCTATGGCTACACCTTC
. | TRBJ2-7 | TRBD2 | TRBV6-1 | CASRRLADAYEQYF | TGTGCCAGCAGGAGACTAGCGGACGCCTACGAGCAGTACTTC
. | TRBJ2-1 | . | TRBV11-2 | CASSNRVGTYNEQFF | TGTGCCAGCAGCAACAGGGTCGGTACCTACAATGAGCAGTTCTTC
. | TRBJ2-3 | TRBD1 | TRBV3-1 | CASSQAGQGVF | TGTGCCAGCAGCCAAGCGGGACAGGGGGTTTTT
few | TRBJ2-7 | TRBD1 | TRBV2 | CASSGTGRHEQYF | TGTGCCAGCAGTGGGACAGGGAGGCACGAGCAGTACTTC
. | TRBJ1-2 | . | TRBV4-2 | CASSQSVGGANYGYTF | TGTGCCAGCAGCCAGTCGGTGGGTGGGGCTAACTATGGCTACACCTTC
. | TRBJ2-1 | . | TRBV2 | CASGPENEQFF | TGTGCCAGCGGTCCGGAGAATGAGCAGTTCTTC